The rows below give T cell receptor beta chains drawn from one sample of a study of blood T cell repertoires in COVID-19. The method was immunoSEQ multiplex PCR; TCRdb's version includes in-frame clones alone and lacks a portion of them. This table has tens of thousands of clones, roughly 80% appearing once. Sample: peripheral blood. These receptors were collected from a man in his fifties or sixties with acute or convalescent COVID-19. Each CDR3 is given with its conserved first and last residue. A D gene is named only where the DNA matches it firmly. Clone size is not always given. Where it is, it says once, few, many or a class for expanded clones.

j_gene	v_gene	d_gene	abundance	len	CDR3nt	CDR3aa
TRBJ1-1	TRBV9	.	.	15	TGTGCCAGCAGCGTAGGAGGGCTAAGAAACACTGAAGCTTTCTTT	CASSVGGLRNTEAFF
TRBJ2-2	TRBV29-1	TRBD2	.	13	TGCAGCGTTGTGCCTAGCGGCACCGGGGAGCTGTTTTTT	CSVVPSGTGELFF
TRBJ2-3	TRBV14	TRBD2	.	16	TGTGCCAGCAGCCTACCGGGACTAGGGAGCACAGATACGCAGTATTTT	CASSLPGLGSTDTQYF
TRBJ1-6	TRBV13	.	.	15	TGTGCCAGCAGCTTAAGGGGCCACGGAGATTCACCCCTCCACTTT	CASSLRGHGDSPLHF
TRBJ1-1	TRBV11-2	.	.	15	TGTGCCAGCAGCTTAGAGCCAGGGTCGTTGGCTGAAGCTTTCTTT	CASSLEPGSLAEAFF
TRBJ2-3	TRBV9	TRBD2	.	16	TGTGCCAGCAGCGCCAGACTAGCGGGGAGCACAGATACGCAGTATTTT	CASSARLAGSTDTQYF
TRBJ2-3	TRBV11-3	TRBD1	.	14	TGTGCCAGCAGCAACAGGGGGGACGAAGATACGCAGTATTTT	CASSNRGDEDTQYF
TRBJ1-2	TRBV5-8	TRBD1	few	15	TGTGCCAGCAGCTTGGCTACAGGGGTCTACTATGGCTACACCTTC	CASSLATGVYYGYTF
TRBJ2-4	TRBV24-1	.	.	17	TGTGCCACCAGTGATTCTGGACTAGGGGGGGTCAAAAACATTCAGTACTTC	CATSDSGLGGVKNIQYF
TRBJ2-7	TRBV7-8	.	.	16	TGTGCCAGCAGCTTAGCTGGACGGGGACTCTCTTACGAGCAGTACTTC	CASSLAGRGLSYEQYF
TRBJ1-2	TRBV2	.	.	13	TGTGCCAGCATAGCGGGGGACAACTATGGCTACACCTTC	CASIAGDNYGYTF
TRBJ1-2	TRBV28	TRBD1	.	17	TGTGCCAGCAGTTCCCCTCGGTGGGCAGGGGGCACCTATGGCTACACCTTC	CASSSPRWAGGTYGYTF
TRBJ1-2	TRBV10-3	.	.	13	TGTGCCATCAGTGTGGAGGGGAACTATGGCTACACCTTC	CAISVEGNYGYTF
TRBJ2-7	TRBV6-6	.	once	14	TGTGCCAGCAGTTACCCCGGGGAGAACTACGAGCAGTACTTC	CASSYPGENYEQYF
TRBJ1-1	TRBV2	.	.	12	TGTGCCAGCAGTCGACAGAACACTGAAGCTTTCTTT	CASSRQNTEAFF
TRBJ1-5	TRBV7-2	.	.	15	TGTGCCAGCAGCTTTTCCAGGGGATTAAATCAGCCCCAGCATTTT	CASSFSRGLNQPQHF
TRBJ1-4	TRBV30	TRBD1	few	12	TGTGCCTGTTCAGGGGGAAGGGAAAAACTGTTTTTT	CACSGGREKLFF
TRBJ2-2	TRBV10-2	TRBD1	.	16	TGCGCCAGCAGTATAGACAGGGGGCGCGGCACCGGGGAGCTGTTTTTT	CASSIDRGRGTGELFF
TRBJ2-3	TRBV6-2/TRBV6-3	.	.	14	TGTGCCAGCAGTTTGAGGGATGTTTCAGATACGCAGTATTTT	CASSLRDVSDTQYF
TRBJ2-3	TRBV5-1	.	.	14	TGCGCCAGCAGCTTGGAAGGGAGAGGTGATACGCAGTATTTT	CASSLEGRGDTQYF
TRBJ1-1	TRBV5-6	TRBD1	.	15	TGTGCCAGCAGCGGCGGGACAGGGTTTGTCACTGAAGCTTTCTTT	CASSGGTGFVTEAFF
TRBJ1-5	TRBV18	.	.	15	TGTGCCAGCTCACCAGAGGGCTATAGCAATCAGCCCCAGCATTTT	CASSPEGYSNQPQHF
TRBJ1-5	TRBV19	TRBD1	once	18	TGTGCCAGTAGTCCACGGACAGGGGTCACCTTAAGCAATCAGCCCCAGCATTTT	CASSPRTGVTLSNQPQHF
TRBJ2-3	TRBV28	.	.	12	TGTGCCAGCATGCGTCCGACAGATACGCAGTATTTT	CASMRPTDTQYF
TRBJ1-2	TRBV3-1/TRBV3-2	TRBD1	.	14	TGTGCCAGCAGCGGGCTACAGGGGGGTGACGGCTACACCTTC	CASSGLQGGDGYTF
TRBJ2-5	TRBV5-1	.	.	14	TGCGCCAGCAGCTCTCTCGACAGACAAGAGACCCAGTACTTC	CASSSLDRQETQYF